The T cell receptor (beta chain) described here comes from a study of beta chain features in type 1 diabetes (dated by TCRdb to between 2017 and 2018). Describing the broader study: No differences in mean age, gender distribution, total cell number or subset yield were found between patients and healthy donors. A total of 85 million to 140 million sorted cells were examined across all samples, and the number of cells per subset was strongly correlated with RNA yield. In the study, recently diagnosed type 1 diabetes patients and matched healthy donors were compared on the TCRB repertoires of their sorted circulating CD4+ T cell subsets. Whereas all 28 donors provided naive and central memory subsets, regulatory and stem cell-like memory subsets were isolated from just 8 patients and roughly 8 healthy donors.

As regards this clone: What antigen it recognizes has not been identified. Per-base quality was not reported, and no clone a single base away is much larger than it.

The research as a whole found: At VDJ recombination sites, patients with type 1 diabetes made fewer insertions and deleted more nucleotides, a pattern implying thymic rearrangement abnormalities. The naive, central memory and regulatory TCRB repertoires appeared to resemble one another more closely among patients than among healthy donors. HLA sub-analyses involved small numbers of individuals, so any influence of HLA type on TCRB rearrangement remained unresolved. Because cDNA rather than genomic DNA was sequenced, highly expressing activated cells could have been over-represented, although no difference in activation and CD3 levels was found between groups. PCR might favor shorter templates, but patient and control samples were amplified and corrected together, so any skew would affect both groups equally. In all four CD4+ subsets, TCRB CDR3 length was moderately but significantly shorter in type 1 diabetes patients.

Cut back by 8 bases and 7 bases, the V and J ends lie 14 bases apart. The CDR3 spans 12 residues, from the cysteine through the phenylalanine. Just the 36-base CDR3 DNA is kept, in frame starting at base 1. CDR1 MDHEN and CDR2 SYDVKM are derived from the germline V gene. Each donor gave one peripheral blood draw, averaging approximately 0.11 L, which was collected into heparinised tubes. A BD FACSAria II and a panel including CD45RO, CCR7, CD25, CD127, CD95 and CD27 were used to sort naive, central memory, regulatory and stem cell-like memory CD4+ T cells. Every sorted population had a purity above 95%. PBMCs were isolated immediately by Lymphoprep density gradient centrifugation and stained directly without culture. Samples were stained and sorted in pairs, with one healthy donor and one patient per experiment, so that batch effects were minimized. The entire isolated RNA was reverse transcribed using the High Capacity cDNA Reverse Transcription Kit, and thus expressed TCRB transcripts were sequenced. Naive, central memory and regulatory T cell samples underwent deep immunoSEQ sequencing, averaging around 3.7 million total reads per sample. Sorted cells were lysed in RLT buffer, and RNA was extracted using DNase-treated RNeasy Micro or Mini kits according to cell number. To prevent cross-contamination, every cell subset was processed on its own, while patient and healthy donor samples were processed together. The immunoSEQ multiplex PCR was used to amplify TCRB sequences from cDNA, generating 87-bp fragments that spanned the CDR3 region. Sequencing of the amplicons was performed on the Illumina HiSeq platform. The published analysis was carried out like this. PCR bias was computationally corrected using synthetic template baselines, reads within Hamming distance 2 were collapsed, and singletons that could not be merged were discarded. Reads were aligned against IMGT to assign V, D and J genes, CDR3 length and insertions or deletions at six rearrangement sites. Clonotype counts were normalized to sorted cell number within each subset before computing true diversity and Gini coefficients with the tcR R package. Repertoire sharing was quantified using the overlap coefficient calculated on TCRB nucleotide sequences. Out-of-frame TCRB sequences from naive cells were analyzed as a proxy for the pre-selection repertoire. TCRdb took over this immuneACCESS table, retaining in-frame rearrangements with V and J assigned. Such tables are incomplete; in checked studies, under half of the missing clones stem from an unresolved V gene, and the remainder is unexplained. The D gene and trimming were derived from the DNA, and the V and J assignments and clone size from that table. The sample table records a few hundred thousand clones; around an eighth of these occur just once. Clones ranked in the top ten supply around 0.015% of the sample.

The sequencing input was naive CD4+ T cells from blood. The meaning of the sample's cell subset or site label: true naive CD4+ T cells. This sequence originates from a man between 18 and 29 years old in good health. This chain joins TRBV28 to TRBJ2-5; the D region possibly corresponds to TRBD1 (5 bases align). Read as DNA, the sequence is TGTGCCAGCGCGGCAGGGCAGGCGACCCAGTACTTC. It specifies CASAAGQATQYF.